This T cell receptor beta chain was obtained from a study of blood T cell repertoires in COVID-19. Whole-study context: Acute-phase and convalescent COVID-19 samples originated in the United States, Italy and Spain. T cells, B-cell-depleted T cells, or PBMCs supplied cDNA or gDNA.

CDR1 is ENHRY, CDR2 SYGVKD, per germline. This CDR3 has 16 residues. Trimming left V 0 bases short and J 0 bases short, with 11 bases between. Seattle participants joined during active infection and were tracked over time. How the authors handled the data: The authors estimated nucleated cell counts from reference gene primer amplification. Clones were sequenced by immunoSEQ multiplex PCR, and TCRdb holds only the in-frame ones, with some missing. V, J and clone size derive from that table, while D and trimming were established from the DNA sequence. The sample records under 250,000 clones, approximately 85% being singletons.

The chain links TRBV10-3 to TRBJ1-1; no definite D call. Sequenced sample: peripheral blood. The receptor's source is a woman in her sixties or seventies with COVID-19, enrolled during active disease. CDR3 sequence (DNA): TGTGCCATCAGTGAGTCACTTACTCCTTTGAACACTGAAGCTTTCTTT. Its translation: CAISESLTPLNTEAFF.